A single T cell receptor beta chain is shown here with its context. Its antigen is not known. A junction boundary mismatches the germline segment, possibly from a read error. Template material for TCR beta VDJ and CDR3 profiling consisted of genomic DNA. TCRdb independently ran MiXCR on the reads; one entry per CDR3 protein. Here the sample spans some 140,000 distinct CDR3 sequences, 52% being singletons. The data belong to a study of CD8+CD57+ T cells in acquired aplastic anemia. Study summary: Recorded DNA amounts for sorted CD4+ and CD8+ cells had an average of 3.2 ug.

Study results and limitations: Some 28 sequences, all CD8+ CDR3, were shared between patients and controls.

Those patients picked for sequencing had displayed CD8+CD57+ cell expansion on flow cytometry. When blood sampling took place, the patients had received no therapy. The TCR sequence derives from a human donor with aplastic anemia. Sequencing was carried out using sorted CD4+, CD8+, or CD8+CD57+ T cells (not recorded which) from PBMCs.

DNA of the CDR3: TGTGCCAGCAGTGAAGCGGGGAGAAACACTGAAGCTTTCTTT. Translation: CASSEAGRNTEAFF. The chain has TRBV10-3 and TRBJ1-1; D not resolved. Germline V gives CDR1 ENHRY, CDR2 SYGVKD. CDR3 size: 14 residues.